These 4 T cell receptor beta chains were all obtained from the same sample, sequenced in a study of T cell responses to AZD1222 COVID-19 vaccine. Assay used: immunoSEQ multiplex PCR; TCRdb lists only in-frame clones, some missing. The sample lists some 36,000 clones, roughly 91% seen once, with 7% in the top ten. The sample consisted of peripheral blood, taken on day 0 of AZD1222 vaccination. Receptors were obtained from an adult in good health.

For the CDR3, the DNA is TGCGCCAGCAGCCCCGGTGAGGCGTATGGCTACACCTTC. Protein: CASSPGEAYGYTF. This sequence joins TRBV5-1 and TRBJ1-2, with unresolved D. V was shortened by 4 bases and J by 5 bases, with 12 bases between the two germline ends. This CDR3 has 13 residues. CDR1 and CDR2 (germline): SGHRS, YFSETQ.

The chain recombines TRBV24-1 with TRBJ1-2; 9 bases are shared with TRBD1. CDR3 length: 15 residues. Germline V gives CDR1 KGHDR, CDR2 SFDVKD. J lost 2 bases, V lost 4 bases, and 4 bases had no gene match. Here the CDR3 reads CATSDEGTGNYGYTF. Here the CDR3 DNA reads TGTGCCACCAGTGACGAAGGGACAGGGAACTATGGCTACACCTTC.

V usage is TRBV18 and J usage is TRBJ1-6, with 7 bases aligning to TRBD1. The germline V gene encodes CDR1 KGHSH and CDR2 LQKENI. Unmatched junction bases numbered 4, after V lost 4 bases and J lost 7 bases. This CDR3 spans 14 amino acids. In DNA form, the CDR3 reads TGTGCCAGCTCACTCCAGGGGGTGAATTCACCCCTCCACTTT. Translating it yields CASSLQGVNSPLHF.

The rearrangement uses TRBV4-1 and TRBJ2-3; 7 bases agree with TRBD2. The V and J ends lost 0 bases and 5 bases, in that order; junction bases with no gene match: 8. This CDR3 has 16 amino acids. Per the germline V gene, CDR1 is MGHRA and CDR2 is YSYEKL. CDR3 loop: CASSQDLSREIDTQYF. Written as DNA, the CDR3 is TGCGCCAGCAGCCAAGATCTCTCGCGGGAGATAGATACGCAGTATTTT.